Listed below are T cell receptor beta chains from one sample, sequenced in a study of early T cells in non-severe SARS-CoV-2 infection. Via MiXCR, TCRdb re-called the 5' RACE reads, giving one row per CDR3 protein. The top ten hold 4.5% of the sample, which has about 48,000 distinct CDR3 sequences, roughly 5.5% seen once. The sequencing sample was made of whole blood. These receptors all stem from an adult who was a healthcare worker with PCR-confirmed SARS-CoV-2 infection or an uninfected control (not recorded which). The CDR3 runs from the conserved cysteine through the conserved F or W. A D gene is named only where the DNA matches it firmly. Rows may omit the clone size; those that give it use once, few, many or a size class.

CDR3nt	CDR3aa	d_gene	abundance	v_gene	j_gene
TGCGCCAGCAGTCAATGGGGACGGATGGATCGCTACACCTTC	CASSQWGRMDRYTF	-	few	TRBV23-1	TRBJ1-2
TGTGCCAGTCGGGGGTCCGGACCGCAGTATTTT	CASRGSGPQYF	-	-	TRBV19	TRBJ2-3
TGTGCCATCAGATACTTCTCTGGACGCTCTGGCTATGGCTACACCTTC	CAIRYFSGRSGYGYTF	-	-	TRBV10-3	TRBJ1-2
TGTGCCAGCAGGGACTCAGGTACCGTCTACGAGCAGTACTTC	CASRDSGTVYEQYF	-	few	TRBV2	TRBJ2-7
TGTGCCAGCAGCCCGCCCGACGTAGGACTTCGAAGCTACGAGCAGTACTTC	CASSPPDVGLRSYEQYF	-	many	TRBV7-3	TRBJ2-7
TGTGCCAGCAGTGTACAGGGGGGCTATGGCTACACCTTC	CASSVQGGYGYTF	TRBD1	few	TRBV6-1	TRBJ1-2
TGTGCCAGCTCTCCCCTCAGGAGCTCCTACGAGCAGTACTTC	CASSPLRSSYEQYF	-	many	TRBV12-3/TRBV12-4	TRBJ2-7
TGTGCCAGCAGCCAAGGTTTTGGAATTGATCAAGAGACCCAGTACTTC	CASSQGFGIDQETQYF	-	many	TRBV3-1	TRBJ2-5
TGTGCCAGTAGCAACAGCTATGGCTACACCTTC	CASSNSYGYTF	-	many	TRBV19	TRBJ1-2
TGTGCCAGCTACACCGGGACAGCCTACTACGAGCAGTACTTC	CASYTGTAYYEQYF	TRBD1	many	TRBV28	TRBJ2-7
TGTGCCAGCAGCTTCCAAGACGCGGGAGAGGTCGGGGAGACCCAGTACTTC	CASSFQDAGEVGETQYF	TRBD2	many	TRBV3-1	TRBJ2-5
TGCGCCAGCAGCCTCTGGTCAGCGGGAGCGGGGGATGAGCAGTTCTTC	CASSLWSAGAGDEQFF	TRBD2	-	TRBV5-1	TRBJ2-1
TGTGCCAGCAGCTTGAGGTTAGCGGGGGGGAATGAGCAGTTCTTC	CASSLRLAGGNEQFF	TRBD2	many	TRBV5-4	TRBJ2-1
TGTGCCAGCAGCGGGGAGGCCGTGTCGAACACTGAAGCTTTCTTT	CASSGEAVSNTEAFF	-	many	TRBV5-5	TRBJ1-1
TGCAGCGTCCAACTGCGGGCGGGAGGCCCCTACGAGCAGTACTTC	CSVQLRAGGPYEQYF	TRBD2	many	TRBV29-1	TRBJ2-7
TGTGCCAGCAGCTTAGCGGGGGACCGGTACTACGAGCAGTACTTC	CASSLAGDRYYEQYF	-	many	TRBV7-9	TRBJ2-7
TGTGCCAGCAGCCAAGACGGACAGCCCGGGGGTTATGAGCAGTTCTTC	CASSQDGQPGGYEQFF	-	large	TRBV3-1	TRBJ2-1
TGTGCCAGCAGCTTAGCCTTGGAGACCCAGTACTTC	CASSLALETQYF	-	many	TRBV7-9	TRBJ2-5
TGTGCCAGCAGCTTGGGGACAGGGCTCCACGAGCAGTACTTC	CASSLGTGLHEQYF	TRBD1	many	TRBV5-6	TRBJ2-7
TGTGCCAGCAAACGTAACGAGGACTACTATGGCTACACCTTC	CASKRNEDYYGYTF	-	many	TRBV6-5	TRBJ1-2
TGCAGTGCTAGAGATCCAAGACAGGGGGACAACTATGGCTACACCTTC	CSARDPRQGDNYGYTF	TRBD1	many	TRBV20-1	TRBJ1-2
TGTGCCAGCAGTTTATCTAAGGGACAGGGGGAAGCTTTCTTT	CASSLSKGQGEAFF	TRBD1	many	TRBV27	TRBJ1-1
TGTGCCAGCAGCTTTCGTCGCCACACTGAAGCTTTCTTT	CASSFRRHTEAFF	-	many	TRBV11-3	TRBJ1-1
TGTGCCAGCAGCCCGCCGACGAACACCGGGGAGCTGTTTTTT	CASSPPTNTGELFF	-	many	TRBV12-3/TRBV12-4	TRBJ2-2
TGTGCCAGCAGCTCGGGACAGGGAGGTAATGAGCAGTTCTTC	CASSSGQGGNEQFF	TRBD1	many	TRBV11-2	TRBJ2-1
TGCAGTGCTTCTCGCAGGGGGGCGGATCAGCCCCAGCATTTT	CSASRRGADQPQHF	TRBD1	-	TRBV20-1	TRBJ1-5
TGCGCCAGCAGCTTGGGTACGGGTACTGAAGCTTTCTTT	CASSLGTGTEAFF	-	-	TRBV5-1	TRBJ1-1
TGTGCCAGCAGCTTACAGGACTTCTCGCGTGAGCAGTTCTTC	CASSLQDFSREQFF	-	many	TRBV7-9	TRBJ2-1
TGCAGTGCTAGAGATGGAGCACTAGCGGGGGTCTACGAGCAGTACTTC	CSARDGALAGVYEQYF	TRBD2	once	TRBV20-1	TRBJ2-7
TGTGCCAGCAGTCGCCAAATAGGACAGGCAGCCCAGCATTTT	CASSRQIGQAAQHF	TRBD1	many	TRBV12-3/TRBV12-4	TRBJ1-5
TGTGCTAGTGGTTTGGGATTGGGACTGGGGTCCACTGAAGCTTTCTTT	CASGLGLGLGSTEAFF	-	few	TRBV12-5	TRBJ1-1
TGCAGCGTGACCCTGATGGGGGAAAAACTGTTTTTT	CSVTLMGEKLFF	-	many	TRBV29-1	TRBJ1-4
TGTGCCAGCACGGTAGCGGGGCAGGGGTACAATGAGCAGTTCTTC	CASTVAGQGYNEQFF	TRBD2	many	TRBV7-8	TRBJ2-1
TGCGCCAGCAGCCGTCCGGGACAGGCTGAAAAACTGTTTTTT	CASSRPGQAEKLFF	TRBD1	many	TRBV5-1	TRBJ1-4